The clone carrying this T cell receptor beta chain has ten or more counts. This record comes from a study of regulatory T cells in long-lasting Graves disease. This sample's time point: newly diagnosed GD, antithyroid drugs for less than 3 months. Extracted PBMC RNA gave rise to the TCR library. Building the TCR beta libraries relied on iRepertoire HTBI primers, and CDR3 regions underwent Arm-PCR. TCRdb passed the multiplex PCR reads through MiXCR, listing each CDR3 protein once. Of about 430,000 distinct CDR3 sequences in the sample, 14% to 15% were seen once. CDR3 length: 15 amino acids. Trimming took off 0 bases at V and 4 bases at J, with 9 bases between the two ends. CDR1 is KGHDR and CDR2 is SFDVKD in the germline V gene. These data were also reused for a study on T cells in Graves' hyperthyroidism and ophthalmopathy.

The V gene is TRBV24-1, the J gene TRBJ2-1; D ambiguous. The sample consisted of peripheral blood mononuclear cells (PBMCs), taken at new diagnosis, from a patient treated with antithyroid drugs. This receptor was taken from a woman aged 40 to 49 with Graves disease. CDR3 nucleotide sequence: TGTGCCACCAGTGATTTGTCCGGAAAATACAATGAGCAGTTCTTC. It is translated as CATSDLSGKYNEQFF.